Sequencing of this T cell receptor beta chain was carried out in a study of tumor-infiltrating lymphocytes in primary liver carcinoma (dated by TCRdb to about 2017). For the wider study: Of the five patients, three men and two women aged 30 to 69 years, four had hepatocellular carcinoma and one had combined HCC and intrahepatic cholangiocarcinoma. The five patients had tumors of stage T1-T3 N0M0, with maximum diameters ranging from about 4 to 11 cm. Each sample produced about 3.5 to 8 million productive TCRbeta reads, and read depth showed no significant difference between tissue types. For each liver tumor, the study sampled five regions along with adjacent normal tissue and blood, and applied TCRbeta repertoire sequencing, expression microarrays and whole-exome sequencing. A total of about 35 specimens from 5 patients underwent TCRbeta repertoire sequencing, comprising some 25 tumor regions, 5 adjacent noncancerous liver tissues and 5 peripheral blood samples. Repertoires from technical replicates were highly reproducible, with mean shared-clone rates about 0.91 and correlation coefficients above 0.95. Paper-wide results and their limitations: Pairs of tumor regions showed greater repertoire overlap (mean around 35%) than tumor-adjacent pairs (roughly 17%) or tumor-blood pairs (about 14%), which is consistent with antigen-driven expansion. Comparison of CD4+ and CD8+ T cell repertoires was precluded by the use of bulk unsorted samples. A significantly larger repertoire fraction was made up by the top 250 clones in tumors than in blood (p = 0.039). Because sequencing covered only the TCR beta chain and unpaired alpha chains were not captured, true repertoire diversity is likely underestimated. Only a few patients were included in the study, and the authors note that the findings should be validated in a larger study.

TCRbeta-specific cDNA was reverse-transcribed from 500 to 550 ng total RNA using a constant-region primer and ProtoScript II reverse transcriptase. Three nested multiplex PCR rounds, following a slightly modified ARM-PCR procedure, were used to build the TCRbeta libraries. Each of the first two PCR rounds ran for about 10 cycles using multiplex TRBV1-TRBV30 forward primers together with a Cbeta reverse primer. Sample barcodes and Illumina adapters were attached in a final 25-cycle PCR using Deep VentR polymerase. Before sequencing, amplicons between 200 and 500 bp were purified from gel using a QIAquick gel extraction kit. An Illumina HiSeq 2500 was used to sequence the TCRbeta amplicons, generating 250-bp paired-end reads. The study's own analysis went as follows. Quality trimming of reads was performed with Trimmomatic v0.33, and paired reads were merged with FLASH v1.2.11 so that full CDR3 sequences could be recovered. V, D and J germline segments were assigned to the rearranged TCRbeta sequences by MiGEC v1.2.1b. Clonotype statistics, along with Shannon-Wiener diversity indices, were calculated using VDJtools v1.0.0. To reduce sampling bias, subsequent analyses other than the diversity analysis used only the 250 most abundant clonotypes in each sample. Using fastp at Q25 and MiXCR, TCRdb reprocessed the public reads and kept productive beta chains. Identical CDR3 proteins give one entry, which carries the most common genes and DNA. The V and J calls were determined by TCRdb, not by the authors. The sample table holds approximately 42,000 distinct CDR3 sequences, of which roughly 75% were seen once. Around two fifths of the sample comes from the top ten.

Total RNA and DNA were co-extracted without cell sorting from roughly 20-30 mg of bulk tissue using the AllPrep DNA/RNA mini kit. Five patients with histopathologically diagnosed primary liver carcinoma underwent surgical resection in China between late 2015 and March 2016. At the time of sampling, the patients were treatment-naive and had chronic HBV infection. Pieces of fresh tumor and adjacent tissue were cut in half, with one half kept in RNAlater at -80 degrees C and the other half sent for histology. CDR1 and CDR2 were assigned from the germline V gene as KGHSH and LQKENI. Cut back by 3 bases and 5 bases, the V and J ends lie 22 bases apart. Counted from cysteine to phenylalanine, this CDR3 has 18 amino acids. The read is trimmed to its CDR3 DNA, 54 bases read in frame from base 1. This clonotype was seen repeatedly, ten times or more. The antigen this receptor binds is unknown. It has no much larger one-base neighbor in the sample; base qualities were not kept.

The chain links TRBV18 with TRBJ1-4, with the D gene uncertain. This clonotype was obtained from a woman in her thirties with primary liver carcinoma and hepatitis B virus infection. The sample was tumor-adjacent normal liver tissue. This receptor carries the CDR3 CASSPRVISGALNEKLFF. The sequenced DNA is TGTGCCAGCTCACCTAGGGTGATATCCGGAGCCTTGAATGAAAAACTGTTTTTT.